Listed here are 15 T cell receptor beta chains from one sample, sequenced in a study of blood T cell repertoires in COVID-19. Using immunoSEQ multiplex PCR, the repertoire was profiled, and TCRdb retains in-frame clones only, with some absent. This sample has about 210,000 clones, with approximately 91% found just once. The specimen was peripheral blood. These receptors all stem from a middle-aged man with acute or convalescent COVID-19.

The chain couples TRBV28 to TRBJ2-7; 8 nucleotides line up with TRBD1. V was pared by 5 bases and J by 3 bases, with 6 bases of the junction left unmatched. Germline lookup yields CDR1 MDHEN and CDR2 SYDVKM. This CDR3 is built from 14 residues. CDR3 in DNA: TGTGCCAGCAGTGTAGGGGACAGGAGCTACGAGCAGTACTTC. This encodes CASSVGDRSYEQYF.

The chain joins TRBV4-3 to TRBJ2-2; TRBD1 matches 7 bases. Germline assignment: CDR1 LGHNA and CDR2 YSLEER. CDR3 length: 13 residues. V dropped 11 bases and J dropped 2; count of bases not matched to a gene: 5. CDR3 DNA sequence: TGCGCCGGACAGGATACAAACACCGGGGAGCTGTTTTTT. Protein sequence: CAGQDTNTGELFF.

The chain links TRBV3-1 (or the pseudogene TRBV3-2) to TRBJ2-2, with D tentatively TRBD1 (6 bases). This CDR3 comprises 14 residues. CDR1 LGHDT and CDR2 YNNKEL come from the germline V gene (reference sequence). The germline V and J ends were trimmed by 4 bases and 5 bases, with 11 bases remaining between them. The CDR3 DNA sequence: TGTGCCAGCAGCCTCAGCGACAGGACCGGGGAGCTGTTTTTT. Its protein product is CASSLSDRTGELFF.

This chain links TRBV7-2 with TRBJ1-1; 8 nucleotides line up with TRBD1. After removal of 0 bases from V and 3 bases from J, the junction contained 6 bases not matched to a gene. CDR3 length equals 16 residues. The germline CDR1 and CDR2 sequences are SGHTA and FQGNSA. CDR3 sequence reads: CASSLAGYRGDTEAFF. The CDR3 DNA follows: TGTGCCAGCAGCTTAGCCGGGTACAGGGGGGACACTGAAGCTTTCTTT.

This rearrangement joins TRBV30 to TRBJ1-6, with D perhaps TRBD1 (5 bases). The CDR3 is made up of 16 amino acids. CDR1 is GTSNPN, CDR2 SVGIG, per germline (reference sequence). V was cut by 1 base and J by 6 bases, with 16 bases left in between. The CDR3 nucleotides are TGTGCCTGGAGTGGGTCGGGGGACTTGGGTAATTCACCCCTCCACTTT. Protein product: CAWSGSGDLGNSPLHF.

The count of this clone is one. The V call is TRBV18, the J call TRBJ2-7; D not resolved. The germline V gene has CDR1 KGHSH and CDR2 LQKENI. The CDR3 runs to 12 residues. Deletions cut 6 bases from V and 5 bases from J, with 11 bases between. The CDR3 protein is CASSPGDDEQYF. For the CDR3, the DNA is TGTGCCAGCTCCCCCGGAGACGACGAGCAGTACTTC. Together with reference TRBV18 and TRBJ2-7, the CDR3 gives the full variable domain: NAGVMQNPRHLVRRRGQEARLRCSPMKGHSHVYWYRQLPEEGLKFMVYLQKENIIDESGMPKERFSAEFPKEGPSILRIQQVVRGDSAAYFCASSPGDDEQYFGPGTRLTVT.

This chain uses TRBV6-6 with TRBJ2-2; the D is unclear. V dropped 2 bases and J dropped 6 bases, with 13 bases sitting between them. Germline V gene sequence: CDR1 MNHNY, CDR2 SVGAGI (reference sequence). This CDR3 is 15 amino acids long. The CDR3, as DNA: TGTGCCAGCAGTTACGACCGAATAGCCCCCGGGGAGCTGTTTTTT. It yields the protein CASSYDRIAPGELFF.

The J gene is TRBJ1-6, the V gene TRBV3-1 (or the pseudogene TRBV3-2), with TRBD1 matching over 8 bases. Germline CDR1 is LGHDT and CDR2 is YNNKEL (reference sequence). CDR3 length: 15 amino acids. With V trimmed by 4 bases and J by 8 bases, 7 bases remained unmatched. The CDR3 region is CASSPRGPRDSPLHF. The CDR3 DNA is TGTGCCAGCAGCCCCAGGGGGCCGCGGGATTCACCCCTCCACTTT.

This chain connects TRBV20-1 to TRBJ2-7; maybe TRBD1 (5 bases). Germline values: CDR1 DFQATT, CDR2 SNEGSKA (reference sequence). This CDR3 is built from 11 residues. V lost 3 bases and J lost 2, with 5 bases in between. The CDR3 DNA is TGCAGTGCTAGGGGGCCCTACGAGCAGTACTTC. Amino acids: CSARGPYEQYF.

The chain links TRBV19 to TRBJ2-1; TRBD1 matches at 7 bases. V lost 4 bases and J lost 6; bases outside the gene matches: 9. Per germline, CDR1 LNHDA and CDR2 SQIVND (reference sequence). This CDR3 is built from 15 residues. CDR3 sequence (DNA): TGTGCCAGTAGTACGGGTCGTGCAGGGGGCAATGAGCAGTTCTTC. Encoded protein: CASSTGRAGGNEQFF.

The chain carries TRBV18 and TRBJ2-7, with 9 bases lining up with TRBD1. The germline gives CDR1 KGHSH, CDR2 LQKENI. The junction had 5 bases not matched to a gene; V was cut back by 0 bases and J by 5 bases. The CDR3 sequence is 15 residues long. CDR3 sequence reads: CASSPPTGGSDEQYF. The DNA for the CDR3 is TGTGCCAGCTCACCACCTACAGGGGGCTCGGACGAGCAGTACTTC. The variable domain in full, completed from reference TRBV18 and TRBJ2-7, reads NAGVMQNPRHLVRRRGQEARLRCSPMKGHSHVYWYRQLPEEGLKFMVYLQKENIIDESGMPKERFSAEFPKEGPSILRIQQVVRGDSAAYFCASSPPTGGSDEQYFGPGTRLTVT.

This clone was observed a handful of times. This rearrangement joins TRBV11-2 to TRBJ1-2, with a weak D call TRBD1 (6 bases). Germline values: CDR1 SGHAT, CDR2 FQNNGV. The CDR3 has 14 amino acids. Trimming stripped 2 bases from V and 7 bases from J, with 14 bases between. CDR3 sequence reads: CASSLIQGSVGYTF. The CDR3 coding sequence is TGTGCCAGCAGCTTAATACAGGGTTCGGTTGGCTACACCTTC.

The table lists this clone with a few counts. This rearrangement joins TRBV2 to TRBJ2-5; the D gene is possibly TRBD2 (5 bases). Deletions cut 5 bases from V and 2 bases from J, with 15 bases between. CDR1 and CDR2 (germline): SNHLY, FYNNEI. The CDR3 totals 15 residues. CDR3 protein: CASSLNLREQETQYF. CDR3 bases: TGTGCCAGCAGTCTTAACCTCCGGGAACAAGAGACCCAGTACTTC.

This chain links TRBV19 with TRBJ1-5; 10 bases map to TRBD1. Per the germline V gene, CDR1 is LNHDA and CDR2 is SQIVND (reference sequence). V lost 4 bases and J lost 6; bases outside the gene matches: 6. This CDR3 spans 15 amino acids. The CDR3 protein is CASSKGTGVGQPQHF. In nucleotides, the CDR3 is TGTGCCAGTAGTAAAGGGACAGGGGTGGGTCAGCCCCAGCATTTT.

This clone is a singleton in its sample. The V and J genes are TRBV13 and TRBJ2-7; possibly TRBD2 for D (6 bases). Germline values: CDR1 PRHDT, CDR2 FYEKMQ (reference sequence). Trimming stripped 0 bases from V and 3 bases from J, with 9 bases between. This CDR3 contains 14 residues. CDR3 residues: CASSLGQGGYEQYF. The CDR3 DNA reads TGTGCCAGCAGCTTAGGGCAGGGAGGCTACGAGCAGTACTTC.